This TCR beta chain was sequenced in a study of shared clonotypes between healthy human individuals. Profiling relied on immunoSEQ multiplex PCR, and the TCRdb table lists in-frame clones only, not all of them. The sample holds about 500,000 clones, roughly 80% seen once. Between the trimmed V and J ends, which lost 8 bases and 3 bases, there was a span of 6 bases. There are 11 residues in the CDR3. Germline CDR1 is MGHDK and CDR2 is SYGVNS. The rearrangement links TRBV25-1 to TRBJ2-3; D ambiguous. Sequencing was carried out using PBMCs. The receptor was isolated from a woman aged 40 to 49 in good health. Some clones in this sample may be carry-over from other donors' samples. CDR3 in amino acids: CASRGTDTQYF. The CDR3 DNA reads as TGTGCCAGCCGTGGGACAGATACGCAGTATTTT.